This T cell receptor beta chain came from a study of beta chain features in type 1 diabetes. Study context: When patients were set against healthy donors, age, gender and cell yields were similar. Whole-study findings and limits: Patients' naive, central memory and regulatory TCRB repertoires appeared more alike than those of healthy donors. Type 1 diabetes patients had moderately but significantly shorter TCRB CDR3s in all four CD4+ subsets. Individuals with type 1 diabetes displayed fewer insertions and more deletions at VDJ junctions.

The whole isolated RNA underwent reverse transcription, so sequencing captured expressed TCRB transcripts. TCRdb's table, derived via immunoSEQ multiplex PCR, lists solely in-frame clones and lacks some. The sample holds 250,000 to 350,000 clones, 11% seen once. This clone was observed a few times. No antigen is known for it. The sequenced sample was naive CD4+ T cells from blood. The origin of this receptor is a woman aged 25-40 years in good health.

CDR3 protein: CASSQDIGASSYNEQFF. The CDR3 nucleotides read TGTGCCAGCAGCCAAGATATTGGGGCCAGCTCCTACAATGAGCAGTTCTTC. This sequence joins TRBV14 and TRBJ2-1; D might be TRBD1 (5 bases). The V gene's germline CDR1 is SGHDN and CDR2 FVKESK. The V and J ends lost 0 bases and 0 bases respectively, with 12 bases between them. The CDR3 covers 17 residues.